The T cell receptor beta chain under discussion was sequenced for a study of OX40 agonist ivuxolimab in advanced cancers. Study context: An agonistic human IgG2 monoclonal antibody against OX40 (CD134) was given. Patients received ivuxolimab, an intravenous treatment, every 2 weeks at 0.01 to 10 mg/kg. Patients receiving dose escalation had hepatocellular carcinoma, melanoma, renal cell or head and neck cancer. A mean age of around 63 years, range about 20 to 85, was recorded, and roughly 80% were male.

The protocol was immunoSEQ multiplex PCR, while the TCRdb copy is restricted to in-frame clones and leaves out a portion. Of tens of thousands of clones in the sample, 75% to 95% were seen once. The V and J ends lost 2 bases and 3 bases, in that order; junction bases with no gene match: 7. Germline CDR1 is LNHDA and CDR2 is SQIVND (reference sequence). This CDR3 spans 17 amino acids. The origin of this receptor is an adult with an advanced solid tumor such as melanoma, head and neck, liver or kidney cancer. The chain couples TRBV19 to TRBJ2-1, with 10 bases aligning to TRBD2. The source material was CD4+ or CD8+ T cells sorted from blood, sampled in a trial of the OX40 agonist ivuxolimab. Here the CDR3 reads CASSILAGDGGYNEQFF. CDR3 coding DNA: TGTGCCAGTAGTATACTAGCGGGGGACGGGGGCTACAATGAGCAGTTCTTC.